This entry lists 29 T cell receptor beta chains sequenced from one sample in a study of T cell responses to AZD1222 COVID-19 vaccine. The protocol was immunoSEQ multiplex PCR, while the TCRdb copy is restricted to in-frame clones and leaves out a portion. The data contain 100,000 to 150,000 clones, 89% of them singletons. The material was peripheral blood, obtained on day 0 of AZD1222 vaccination. The receptors were sampled from an adult in good health.

This clone was seen once. V gene TRBV3-1 (or the pseudogene TRBV3-2) combines with J gene TRBJ1-6, with TRBD1 matching 12 bases. In germline, CDR1 is LGHDT, CDR2 YNNKEL (reference sequence). This CDR3 has 20 residues. Germline trimming cut 4 bases from V and 0 bases from J; bases unmatched to any gene: 10. The CDR3 region is CASSRTGTGGRGSYNSPLHF. The CDR3 bases are TGTGCCAGCAGCCGAACCGGGACAGGGGGCCGGGGCTCCTATAATTCACCCCTCCACTTT.

The V and J genes are TRBV19 and TRBJ1-5; 7 bases are shared with TRBD1. The CDR3 has 15 residues. V dropped 1 base and J dropped 4; count of bases not matched to a gene: 4. CDR1 and CDR2 from the germline V gene are LNHDA and SQIVND (reference sequence). CDR3 sequence reads: CASSIGGQLNQPQHF. For the CDR3, the DNA is TGTGCCAGTAGTATAGGGGGACAGTTAAATCAGCCCCAGCATTTT.

The chain links TRBV5-5 to TRBJ2-1, with D maybe TRBD1 (6 bases). Trimming pared 0 bases from V and 7 bases from J, leaving 11 bases between. The CDR3 length is 14 residues. Germline V CDR1 and CDR2: SGHKS, YYEKEE (reference sequence). Here the CDR3 reads CASSLGTGSNEQFF. Here the CDR3 DNA reads TGTGCCAGCAGCTTGGGTACAGGGTCGAATGAGCAGTTCTTC.

The chain is built from TRBV28 and TRBJ2-3; D is perhaps TRBD1 or TRBD2 (5 bases each). The CDR3 sequence is 13 residues long. CDR1 is MDHEN, CDR2 SYDVKM, per germline. Trimming removed 8 bases at V and 8 bases at J, with 17 bases between. The CDR3 nucleotides read TGTGCCAGCCGGGACCCGGGGCTTAGTACGCAGTATTTT. Its protein is CASRDPGLSTQYF.

The chain combines TRBV24-1 with TRBJ1-2; D uncertain. Per germline, CDR1 KGHDR and CDR2 SFDVKD. This CDR3 is built from 12 residues. The V and J ends lost 4 bases and 2 bases respectively, with 4 bases between them. DNA of the CDR3: TGTGCCACCAGTGAGGGGAACTATGGCTACACCTTC. Amino acid sequence: CATSEGNYGYTF.

The V and J genes are TRBV28 and TRBJ1-4; D gene ambiguous. Germline V gene lookup returns CDR1 MDHEN and CDR2 SYDVKM. V lost 6 bases, J lost 10 bases, and 18 bases lay in between. CDR3 length: 14 residues. CDR3 in DNA: TGTGCCAGCAGCCTTAGCCCCCTATCGACAAAACTGTTTTTT. It encodes CASSLSPLSTKLFF.

The sample holds a few counts of this clone. The rearrangement uses TRBV27 and TRBJ1-5; D is possibly TRBD1 (5 bases). From germline, CDR1 is MNHEY and CDR2 SMNVEV (reference sequence). The CDR3 covers 13 residues. V lost 6 bases and J lost 7, with 13 bases in between. CDR3: CASSQGREQPQHF. The CDR3, as DNA: TGTGCCAGCAGCCAGGGACGAGAGCAGCCCCAGCATTTT.

J is TRBJ2-7 and V is TRBV5-4; 9 bases map to TRBD1. Germline V gene sequence: CDR1 SGHNT, CDR2 YYREEE (reference sequence). V gave up 0 bases and J gave up 4 bases; unmatched junction bases: 2. The CDR3 covers 14 residues. This chain's CDR3 is CASSLGGQGYEQYF. The CDR3 DNA sequence: TGTGCCAGCAGCTTGGGCGGACAGGGGTACGAGCAGTACTTC.

V usage is TRBV6-2 or TRBV6-3 and J usage is TRBJ2-7; the match to TRBD1 covers 7 bases. This CDR3 is built from 15 residues. Germline V gene sequence: CDR1 MNHEY, CDR2 SVGEGT. Trimming cost V 2 bases and J 3 bases; bases outside gene matches: 7. The chain's CDR3 is CASSYETGTVYEQYF. CDR3 in DNA: TGTGCCAGCAGTTACGAGACAGGGACGGTCTACGAGCAGTACTTC.

A single count supports this clone. Other DNA sequences in the same sample also yield this CDR3. The chain has TRBV12-3 or TRBV12-4 and TRBJ1-1; weak D call: TRBD1 (5 bases). The V gene lost 10 bases and the J gene lost 2 bases, with 11 bases spanning the gap. The CDR3 covers 12 residues. The CDR3 DNA reads TGTGCCACCCTGGGGGGAAACACTGAAGCTTTCTTT. As protein: CATLGGNTEAFF.

This clone has only one observation. This rearrangement joins TRBV2 to TRBJ2-1, with D possibly TRBD1 on 6 matching bases. The V gene lost 4 bases and the J gene lost 8 bases, with 12 bases spanning the gap. The germline gives CDR1 SNHLY, CDR2 FYNNEI. This CDR3 is built from 13 residues. The CDR3 region is CASSVQQGDEQFF. The CDR3 DNA sequence: TGTGCCAGCAGTGTGCAACAGGGAGATGAGCAGTTCTTC. Looking up the rest from reference TRBV2 and TRBJ2-1 gives the full variable domain: EPEVTQTPSHQVTQMGQEVILRCVPISNHLYFYWYRQILGQKVEFLVSFYNNEISEKSEIFDDQFSVERPDGSNFTLKIRSTKLEDSAMYFCASSVQQGDEQFFGPGTRLTVL.

This clone appeared a few times. The rearrangement joins TRBV30 to TRBJ1-1, with D tentatively TRBD1 (6 bases). The CDR3 runs 13 residues. Trimming removed 6 bases from V and 4 bases from J, with 15 bases in between. Germline V gene data show CDR1 as GTSNPN and CDR2 as SVGIG (reference sequence). CDR3 in DNA: TGTGCCTGCACAGGGAATCGGGTCACTGAAGCTTTCTTT. Translated, it gives CACTGNRVTEAFF.

This clone was observed a single time. The chain recombines TRBV7-8 with TRBJ2-7, with 7 positions matching TRBD2. The ends lost 5 bases at V and 5 bases at J; junction bases unmatched: 24. Germline V lookup: CDR1 SGHVS, CDR2 FQNEAQ. This CDR3 contains 19 residues. DNA for the CDR3: TGTGCCAGCAGCGTTTCCTACTTAGATTTCGGGGGACTAATCCACGAGCAGTACTTC. Its protein product is CASSVSYLDFGGLIHEQYF.

This chain uses TRBV28 with TRBJ1-5, with 7 bases identical to TRBD1. Germline V CDR1 and CDR2: MDHEN, SYDVKM. After removal of 7 bases from V and 4 bases from J, the junction contained 7 bases not matched to a gene. The CDR3 extends over 14 amino acids. CDR3 sequence: CASNRDSLNQPQHF. The CDR3 DNA reads as TGTGCCAGCAACCGGGACAGCTTAAATCAGCCCCAGCATTTT.

V is TRBV6-5 and J is TRBJ1-1, with 8 bases aligning to TRBD1. Unmatched junction bases numbered 5, after V lost 8 bases and J lost 3 bases. The CDR3 is 13 residues long. Germline CDR1 and CDR2: MNHEY and SVGAGI. CDR3 sequence: CASGRGQDTEAFF. The CDR3 DNA reads TGTGCCAGCGGCAGGGGGCAAGACACTGAAGCTTTCTTT.

V usage is TRBV5-1 and J usage is TRBJ2-7; tentative D call: TRBD2 (6 bases). Germline V gives CDR1 SGHRS, CDR2 YFSETQ. The V and J ends lost 4 bases and 0 bases respectively, with 14 bases between them. The CDR3 is 15 amino acids. The CDR3 DNA sequence: TGCGCCAGCAGCGGGGTCGGGAGTAGCTCCTACGAGCAGTACTTC. Translation: CASSGVGSSSYEQYF.

The chain recombines TRBV28 with TRBJ1-6; 7 bases agree with TRBD1. This CDR3 contains 14 residues. The germline gives CDR1 MDHEN, CDR2 SYDVKM. The V segment lost 5 bases and the J segment 9 bases; nucleotides outside the gene matches: 7. DNA for the CDR3: TGTGCCAGCAGTCAAAGACAGGGTAGTTCACCCCTCCACTTT. Protein product: CASSQRQGSSPLHF.

CDR3 coding DNA: TGTGCCAGCAGCTTGGGGGGACAGGGATTCTCTGGGGCCAACGTCCTGACTTTC. Translating it yields CASSLGGQGFSGANVLTF. J is TRBJ2-6 and V is TRBV5-5, with 9 bases identical to TRBD1. This CDR3 region has 18 residues. After removal of 0 bases from V and 0 bases from J, the junction contained 4 bases not matched to a gene. CDR1 and CDR2 from the germline V gene are SGHKS and YYEKEE (reference sequence). The variable domain in full, completed from reference TRBV5-5 and TRBJ2-6, reads DAGVTQSPTHLIKTRGQQVTLRCSPISGHKSVSWYQQVLGQGPQFIFQYYEKEERGRGNFPDRFSARQFPNYSSELNVNALLLGDSALYLCASSLGGQGFSGANVLTFGAGSRLTVL.

Written as DNA, the CDR3 is TGCGCCAGCAGCCAGGGCCCAGGGGGTGGAGGGGAAAAACTGTTTTTT. Amino acid sequence: CASSQGPGGGGEKLFF. V gene TRBV4-1 combines with J gene TRBJ1-4, with 7 nucleotides matching TRBD1. V was pared by 3 bases and J by 8 bases, with 12 bases of the junction left unmatched. Germline values: CDR1 MGHRA, CDR2 YSYEKL. The length of the CDR3 is 16 residues.

The rearrangement links TRBV28 to TRBJ2-5, with 9 positions matching TRBD2. The J segment lost 5 bases and the V segment lost 8 bases, leaving 12 bases of the junction unmatched. This CDR3 spans 15 amino acids. The V gene's germline CDR1 is MDHEN and CDR2 SYDVKM. The CDR3 DNA is TGTGCCAGCCTCAGAAGCGGGGGGCAGGGTGAGACCCAGTACTTC. This encodes CASLRSGGQGETQYF.

The V and J genes are TRBV9 and TRBJ2-7; maybe TRBD2 (6 bases). The CDR3 sequence is 13 residues long. Trimming pared 3 bases from V and 7 bases from J, leaving 14 bases between. Germline V gene sequence: CDR1 SGDLS, CDR2 YYNGEE. CDR3 nucleotides: TGTGCCAGCAGCGCGACTCCGGAGGGGGAGCAGTACTTC. This sequence encodes CASSATPEGEQYF. Complete variable domain (other parts from reference TRBV9 and TRBJ2-7): DSGVTQTPKHLITATGQRVTLRCSPRSGDLSVYWYQQSLDQGLQFLIQYYNGEERAKGNILERFSAQQFPDLHSELNLSSLELGDSALYFCASSATPEGEQYFGPGTRLTVT.

The chain carries TRBV5-1 and TRBJ1-1; a possible D gene is TRBD1 (5 bases). Germline loops: CDR1 SGHRS, CDR2 YFSETQ. CDR3 size: 15 residues. The germline V and J ends were trimmed by 7 bases and 4 bases, with 20 bases remaining between them. Here the CDR3 DNA reads TGCGCCAGCGGAGAGGGGTGGGGGTTGGGCACTGAAGCTTTCTTT. Residues: CASGEGWGLGTEAFF. Full variable domain (missing parts from reference TRBV5-1 and TRBJ1-1): KAGVTQTPRYLIKTRGQQVTLSCSPISGHRSVSWYQQTPGQGLQFLFEYFSETQRNKGNFPGRFSGRQFSNSRSEMNVSTLELGDSALYLCASGEGWGLGTEAFFGQGTRLTVV.

This chain joins TRBV28 and TRBJ2-1; the D gene is possibly TRBD2 (6 bases). CDR3 length: 14 amino acids. The ends were cut back, 6 bases at V and 8 bases at J, with 17 bases in the middle. Germline V gene lookup returns CDR1 MDHEN and CDR2 SYDVKM. The CDR3 DNA is TGTGCCAGCAGCGGGACTCCCGATTTCTATGAGCAGTTCTTC. Protein sequence: CASSGTPDFYEQFF.

The chain employs TRBV19 and TRBJ1-6; 7 positions agree with TRBD1. The CDR3 runs 16 residues. With 7 bases clipped from V and 9 bases from J, the junction kept 15 bases outside the gene matches. Germline CDR1 is LNHDA and CDR2 is SQIVND (reference sequence). This CDR3 is CASNEGAAAGISPLHF. Here the CDR3 DNA reads TGTGCCAGTAATGAGGGGGCGGCCGCGGGGATTTCACCCCTCCACTTT.

This clone was seen only once. Written as DNA, the CDR3 is TGTGCCAGTACTCGGACAGGTCTGAACACTGAAGCTTTCTTT. It codes for CASTRTGLNTEAFF. The chain joins TRBV19 to TRBJ1-1, with 7 bases lining up with TRBD1. V gave up 7 bases and J gave up 0 bases; unmatched junction bases: 5. Per the germline V gene, CDR1 is LNHDA and CDR2 is SQIVND (reference sequence). The CDR3 loop spans 14 amino acids.

The rearrangement links TRBV5-1 to TRBJ1-1, with D possibly TRBD1 on 5 matching bases. CDR1 and CDR2 (germline): SGHRS, YFSETQ. The CDR3 spans 13 residues. Trimming removed 4 bases at V and 9 bases at J, with 16 bases between. The CDR3: CASSPAGAWQAFF. In DNA form, the CDR3 reads TGCGCCAGCAGCCCGGCCGGGGCATGGCAAGCTTTCTTT.

V is TRBV5-1 and J is TRBJ1-2; a weak D match, TRBD1 (6 bases). CDR3 size: 15 residues. V was shortened by 4 bases and J by 1 base, with 14 bases between the two germline ends. Germline V CDR1 and CDR2: SGHRS, YFSETQ. In DNA form, the CDR3 reads TGCGCCAGCAGCCCATCACAGGGAGTTAACTATGGCTACACCTTC. Translated: CASSPSQGVNYGYTF.

The chain links TRBV5-4 to TRBJ2-1, with TRBD2 identical over 10 bases. The germline gives CDR1 SGHNT, CDR2 YYREEE (reference sequence). The CDR3 loop spans 14 amino acids. V lost 3 bases to trimming and J lost 9 bases; unmatched junction nucleotides: 6. The CDR3 nucleotides are TGTGCCAGCAGCTCAGCGGGGGGGCCCTTTGAGCAGTTCTTC. Translated: CASSSAGGPFEQFF.

This clone was detected only once. This rearrangement joins TRBV28 to TRBJ2-7, with TRBD2 identical over 7 bases. V dropped 3 bases and J dropped 2; count of bases not matched to a gene: 7. The CDR3 spans 15 residues. Per germline, CDR1 MDHEN and CDR2 SYDVKM. CDR3 coding DNA: TGTGCCAGCAGTTTGTGGGGGGGATCAACCTACGAGCAGTACTTC. Its translation is CASSLWGGSTYEQYF.